This T cell receptor (beta chain) was recovered during a study of cytomegalovirus exposure and HLA in healthy donors. The study's findings and limits: Later analysis demonstrated an association between a missense DCLRE1C variant and TCR beta V- and J-gene trimming. With DRB1 most and HLA-C fewest, TCR association rates differed between HLA loci in a later analysis.

Both 60 Vbeta primers and 13 Jbeta primers went into the PCR. Clones were read by immunoSEQ multiplex PCR, and TCRdb kept only the in-frame ones, dropping some. The sample has tens of thousands of clones; roughly 82% are singletons. Regarding this clone: Its matching antigen is unknown.

This receptor was obtained from a male donor in good health and CMV-seropositive. The material sequenced was PBMCs.

For the CDR3, the DNA is TGTGCCATCAGTTCCGGGGGGGAAGATACGCAGTATTTT. This sequence encodes CAISSGGEDTQYF. J is TRBJ2-3 and V is TRBV10-3; TRBD2 agrees at 8 bases. The CDR3 runs to 13 residues. Losses at the gene ends were 5 bases for V and 5 bases for J; bases not matched to a gene: 3. Per germline, CDR1 ENHRY and CDR2 SYGVKD.